These 26 T cell receptor beta chains came from one sample sequenced in a study of blood T cell repertoires in COVID-19. The assay was immunoSEQ multiplex PCR, and TCRdb's table has in-frame clones only and misses some. The sample holds 85,000 to 95,000 clones; 86% are singletons and the top ten take 20% to 30%. Material: peripheral blood. These receptors were collected from a human donor in a cohort sampled during active COVID-19.

The rearrangement links TRBV21-1 to TRBJ2-7; TRBD1, the D gene given by the table, was not confirmed from the DNA. TRBV21-1 is a listed pseudogene. This CDR3 spans 12 amino acids. The CDR3 nucleotides are TGTGCCAGCCGCTCCAGGGCCTACGAGCAGTACTTC. As protein: CASRSRAYEQYF.

This chain uses TRBV7-2 with TRBJ2-7; 7 bases line up with TRBD1. V lost 1 base and J lost 2; bases outside the gene matches: 5. Looked up from germline, CDR1 is SGHTA and CDR2 is FQGNSA. This CDR3 has 15 residues. The CDR3 DNA follows: TGTGCCAGCAGCTTAGGCGGGCAGGGGGCCTACGAGCAGTACTTC. Translation: CASSLGGQGAYEQYF.

This chain joins TRBV3-1 (or the pseudogene TRBV3-2) and TRBJ2-1; possibly TRBD2 for D (6 bases). The CDR3 consists of 16 residues. Looked up from germline, CDR1 is LGHDT and CDR2 is YNNKEL (reference sequence). Trimming shortened V by 4 bases and J by 0 bases, and 13 bases separated the two germline ends. CDR3 DNA sequence: TGTGCCAGCAGCCCGGGGGTGACGGCCTCCTACAATGAGCAGTTCTTC. Amino acid sequence: CASSPGVTASYNEQFF.

V is TRBV11-2 and J is TRBJ1-2, with TRBD1 matching over 9 bases. CDR3 length: 14 residues. Germline CDR1 and CDR2: SGHAT and FQNNGV. V was clipped by 4 bases and J by 5 bases; unmatched bases: 5. Written as DNA, the CDR3 is TGTGCCAGCAGCTCCCACAGGGGGCCGTATGGCTACACCTTC. Its translation: CASSSHRGPYGYTF.

CDR3: CASSLGLADPGTGELFF. The CDR3 coding sequence is TGTGCCAGCAGCTTAGGACTAGCGGACCCAGGCACCGGGGAGCTGTTTTTT. The chain recombines TRBV11-2 with TRBJ2-2; TRBD2 aligns across 9 bases. Per germline, CDR1 SGHAT and CDR2 FQNNGV. Trimming removed 1 base from V and 4 bases from J; junction bases left unmatched: 7. The CDR3 extends over 17 amino acids.

This rearrangement joins TRBV7-2 to TRBJ1-1; D is perhaps TRBD1 (5 bases). The CDR3 has 15 amino acids. V was cut by 6 bases and J by 7 bases, with 21 bases left in between. The germline V gene has CDR1 SGHTA and CDR2 FQGNSA. Here the CDR3 DNA reads TGTGCCAGCAGATTACAACCGCAAGGGCAGGGTGAAGCTTTCTTT. It codes for CASRLQPQGQGEAFF. Full variable domain (remainder filled in from reference TRBV7-2 and TRBJ1-1): GAGVSQSPSNKVTEKGKDVELRCDPISGHTALYWYRQSLGQGLEFLIYFQGNSAPDKSGLPSDRFSAERTGGSVSTLTIQRTQQEDSAVYLCASRLQPQGQGEAFFGQGTRLTVV.

This chain uses TRBV12-3 or TRBV12-4 with TRBJ2-7, with D tentatively TRBD2 (5 bases). The CDR3 consists of 13 residues. V was trimmed by 10 bases and J by 1 base, leaving 14 bases between them. The CDR3 DNA is TGTGCCACCAGGATTTCGGGGTCCTACGAGCAGTACTTC. Its protein product is CATRISGSYEQYF.

J is TRBJ1-4 and V is TRBV11-3, with D tentatively TRBD1 (5 bases). CDR1 SGHNT and CDR2 YENEEA come from the germline V gene. Trimming shortened V by 5 bases and J by 0 bases, and 10 bases separated the two germline ends. The CDR3 length is 15 residues. CDR3 protein: CASSQGAATNEKLFF. The CDR3 nucleotides are TGTGCCAGCAGCCAGGGCGCTGCAACTAATGAAAAACTGTTTTTT.

The V and J genes are TRBV7-2 and TRBJ2-1, with 12 bases lining up with TRBD2. CDR3 length: 17 residues. V lost 4 bases to trimming and J lost 10 bases; unmatched junction nucleotides: 14. CDR1 and CDR2 (germline): SGHTA, FQGNSA. The CDR3 protein is CASSSAYGTSGPHEQFF. CDR3 nucleotide sequence: TGTGCCAGCAGCTCGGCTTACGGGACTAGCGGGCCCCACGAGCAGTTCTTC. The full variable domain, with the rest looked up from reference TRBV7-2 and TRBJ2-1, is GAGVSQSPSNKVTEKGKDVELRCDPISGHTALYWYRQSLGQGLEFLIYFQGNSAPDKSGLPSDRFSAERTGGSVSTLTIQRTQQEDSAVYLCASSSAYGTSGPHEQFFGPGTRLTVL.

The J gene is TRBJ2-1, the V gene TRBV29-1; 10 bases are shared with TRBD2. V lost 4 bases, J lost 8 bases, and 8 bases stayed unmatched. The CDR3 has 14 residues. Germline values: CDR1 SQVTM, CDR2 ANQGSEA. This CDR3 is CSVAAPAGGDEQFF. The DNA for the CDR3 is TGCAGCGTTGCGGCGCCAGCGGGAGGGGATGAGCAGTTCTTC.

The chain carries TRBV18 and TRBJ2-7; D is perhaps TRBD1 (6 bases). The CDR3 runs 14 residues. The ends were cut back, 4 bases at V and 0 bases at J, with 10 bases in the middle. Germline V lookup: CDR1 KGHSH, CDR2 LQKENI. The CDR3 DNA is TGTGCCAGCTCACAGGGGGTAAACTCCTACGAGCAGTACTTC. Protein: CASSQGVNSYEQYF.

This clone was seen only once. The chain combines TRBV4-1 with TRBJ1-1; D might be TRBD1 (5 bases). This CDR3 spans 15 amino acids. Germline CDR1 is MGHRA and CDR2 is YSYEKL. Trimming took off 5 bases at V and 1 base at J, with 14 bases between the two ends. CDR3 in DNA: TGCGCCAGCAGCTCCTCCACCCAGGGGAACACTGAAGCTTTCTTT. Encoded protein: CASSSSTQGNTEAFF.

This sequence joins TRBV18 and TRBJ2-6; 10 positions match TRBD1. CDR3 size: 17 residues. V lost 3 bases, J lost 4 bases, and 6 bases stayed unmatched. Germline V gene lookup returns CDR1 KGHSH and CDR2 LQKENI. The CDR3 nucleotides are TGTGCCAGCTCACCCCGGACAGGGGGGTCGGGGGCCAACGTCCTGACTTTC. Residues: CASSPRTGGSGANVLTF.

The gene calls are TRBV7-3 and TRBJ2-2; TRBD2 might be the D (6 bases). The CDR3 is 14 residues long. V was trimmed by 0 bases and J by 4 bases, leaving 6 bases between them. The V gene's germline CDR1 is SGHTA and CDR2 FQGTGA. CDR3 region: CASSLTGGTGELFF. The CDR3, as DNA: TGTGCCAGCAGCTTAACGGGGGGCACCGGGGAGCTGTTTTTT.

The V gene is TRBV19, the J gene TRBJ1-2, with TRBD1 matching over 8 bases. After removal of 1 base from V and 3 bases from J, the junction contained 7 bases not matched to a gene. The CDR3 extends over 16 amino acids. Germline V gives CDR1 LNHDA, CDR2 SQIVND (reference sequence). The CDR3 nucleotides read TGTGCCAGTAGTATAGTCTACGGACAGGGAGACTATGGCTACACCTTC. It translates to CASSIVYGQGDYGYTF.

The CDR3 reads CASSTRDRSYEQYF. The CDR3, as DNA: TGTGCCAGCAGTACCCGGGACAGAAGCTACGAGCAGTACTTC. This chain links TRBV6-5 with TRBJ2-7; 7 bases line up with TRBD1. Germline CDR1 reads MNHEY; CDR2 reads SVGAGI. Losses at the gene ends were 5 bases for V and 3 bases for J; bases not matched to a gene: 7. CDR3 length: 14 residues.

The V gene is TRBV9, the J gene TRBJ2-7; 8 bases match TRBD2. Looked up from germline, CDR1 is SGDLS and CDR2 is YYNGEE. This CDR3 has 12 residues. V shed 5 bases and J 6 bases; nucleotides not matched to a gene: 4. The CDR3 loop is CASSGGGLEQYF. The CDR3 nucleotides are TGTGCCAGCAGTGGCGGGGGGCTCGAGCAGTACTTC.

The chain employs TRBV7-2 and TRBJ2-3; D possibly corresponds to TRBD2 (7 bases). CDR3 length: 15 residues. The V and J ends lost 7 bases and 2 bases respectively, with 16 bases between them. Germline V lookup: CDR1 SGHTA, CDR2 FQGNSA. CDR3 DNA sequence: TGTGCCAGCACTGGGGGGGCCGCCACCACAGATACGCAGTATTTT. Protein: CASTGGAATTDTQYF.

The chain carries TRBV5-8 and TRBJ1-6; D remains unclear. The V and J ends lost 6 bases and 7 bases respectively, with 11 bases between them. The CDR3 has 13 amino acids. Germline CDR1 and CDR2: SGHTS and YDEGEE. The CDR3 loop is CASNQNRNSPLHF. CDR3 nucleotides: TGTGCCAGCAACCAAAACAGAAATTCACCCCTCCACTTT.

This clone was seen more than once but under ten times. The V and J genes are TRBV30 and TRBJ1-5, with TRBD1 matching over 9 bases. This CDR3 is 15 amino acids long. V lost 8 bases, J lost 4 bases, and 12 bases stayed unmatched. Germline V gene lookup returns CDR1 GTSNPN and CDR2 SVGIG (reference sequence). The DNA of the CDR3 is TGTGCCGCCGAAACCGGGACAGGGTGGAATCAGCCCCAGCATTTT. Translation gives CAAETGTGWNQPQHF.

This chain connects TRBV27 to TRBJ2-7, with D unclear. Germline V gives CDR1 MNHEY, CDR2 SMNVEV (reference sequence). The CDR3 sequence is 14 residues long. Trimming removed 2 bases at V and 1 base at J, with 9 bases between. The CDR3 loop reads CASSLKLESYEQYF. In DNA, the CDR3 is TGTGCCAGCAGTTTAAAACTGGAGTCCTACGAGCAGTACTTC.

The chain links TRBV27 to TRBJ1-4; 8 nucleotides align to TRBD1. V was clipped by 3 bases and J by 3 bases; unmatched bases: 18. Germline values: CDR1 MNHEY, CDR2 SMNVEV (reference sequence). This CDR3 has 20 residues. CDR3 region: CASSFRPGTGDYSPNEKLFF. In DNA form, the CDR3 reads TGTGCCAGCAGTTTCCGACCCGGGACAGGAGATTACTCCCCTAATGAAAAACTGTTTTTT.

The genes are TRBV10-1 and TRBJ2-1; 10 nucleotides agree with TRBD2. Per the germline V gene, CDR1 is WNHNN and CDR2 is SYGVQD (reference sequence). Unmatched junction bases numbered 14, after V lost 2 bases and J lost 7 bases. This CDR3 has 18 amino acids. The CDR3 DNA sequence: TGCGCCAGCAGTGAGGCCAGGACTAGCGGAGAACTGGGTAATGAGCAGTTCTTC. Its protein product is CASSEARTSGELGNEQFF.

V gene TRBV18 combines with J gene TRBJ2-3, with D possibly matching TRBD2 (5 bases). Germline values: CDR1 KGHSH, CDR2 LQKENI. V was pared by 3 bases and J by 0 bases, with 10 bases between. This CDR3 has 15 amino acids. This chain's CDR3 is CASSPDYSSTDTQYF. The CDR3 DNA sequence: TGTGCCAGCTCACCCGACTACTCTAGCACAGATACGCAGTATTTT.

The rearrangement uses TRBV25-1 and TRBJ2-7, with D uncertain. V dropped 6 bases and J dropped 2 bases, with 11 bases sitting between them. This CDR3 is built from 13 residues. In germline, CDR1 is MGHDK, CDR2 SYGVNS. The CDR3 loop is CASSLGRTYEQYF. The CDR3 region has the DNA TGTGCCAGCAGCCTGGGCAGAACCTACGAGCAGTACTTC.

The chain uses TRBV30 and TRBJ2-4, with a tentative D call TRBD2 (6 bases). The length of the CDR3 is 14 residues. V was cut by 3 bases and J by 7 bases, with 16 bases left in between. Germline V gene lookup returns CDR1 GTSNPN and CDR2 SVGIG (reference sequence). CDR3: CAWSQSGGENIQYF. The CDR3 DNA reads TGTGCCTGGAGCCAGTCCGGAGGGGAGAACATTCAGTACTTC. Supplemented by reference TRBV30 and TRBJ2-4, the full variable domain reads SQTIHQWPATLVQPVGSPLSLECTVEGTSNPNLYWYRQAAGRGLQLLFYSVGIGQISSEVPQNLSASRPQDRQFILSSKKLLLSDSGFYLCAWSQSGGENIQYFGAGTRLSVL.